This T cell receptor (beta chain) was identified in a study of T-cell memory formation after mild COVID-19. Germline V CDR1 and CDR2: ENHRY, SYGVKD. This CDR3 region has 13 residues. V gave up 5 bases and J gave up 3 bases; unmatched junction bases: 2. TCRdb processed the 5' RACE reads anew with MiXCR; each CDR3 protein has one entry. Here the sample spans roughly 510,000 distinct CDR3 sequences, about 18% being singletons. The chain carries TRBV10-3 and TRBJ2-3, with 7 bases matching TRBD1. Material for sequencing was PBMCs or a T cell subset sorted from them (not recorded which). This clonotype was sampled from an adult woman who had mild COVID-19 (a few samples of this study predate the infection). Cell type and time point are not known. CDR3 loop: CAISRQGTDTQYF. CDR3 DNA: TGTGCCATCAGTCGACAGGGAACAGATACGCAGTATTTT.